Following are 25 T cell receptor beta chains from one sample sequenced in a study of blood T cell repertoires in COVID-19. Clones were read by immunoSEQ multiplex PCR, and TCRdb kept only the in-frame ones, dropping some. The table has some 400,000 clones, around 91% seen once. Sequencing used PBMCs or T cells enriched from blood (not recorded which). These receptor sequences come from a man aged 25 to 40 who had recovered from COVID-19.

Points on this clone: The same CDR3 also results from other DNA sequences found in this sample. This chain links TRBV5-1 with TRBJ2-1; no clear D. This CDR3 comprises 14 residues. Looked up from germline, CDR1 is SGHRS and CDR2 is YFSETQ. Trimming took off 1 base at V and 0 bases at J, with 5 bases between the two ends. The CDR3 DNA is TGCGCCAGCAGCTTGAGGAGCTCCTACAATGAGCAGTTCTTC. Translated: CASSLRSSYNEQFF.

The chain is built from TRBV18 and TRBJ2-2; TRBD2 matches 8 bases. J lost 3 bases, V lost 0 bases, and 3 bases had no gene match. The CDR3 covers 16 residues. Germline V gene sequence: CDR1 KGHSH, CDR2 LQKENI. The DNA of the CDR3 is TGTGCCAGCTCACCACCGGTGCGGGGGGACACCGGGGAGCTGTTTTTT. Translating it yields CASSPPVRGDTGELFF.

DNA for the CDR3: TGTGCCAGCACGAATGTGGCTAGCGGGAGGGCCCACCTCTCCTACGAGCAGTACTTC. It encodes CASTNVASGRAHLSYEQYF. This chain uses TRBV21-1 with TRBJ2-7; TRBD2 is the table's D call and was not checked against the DNA. TRBV21-1 is a recognized pseudogene. CDR3 size: 19 residues.

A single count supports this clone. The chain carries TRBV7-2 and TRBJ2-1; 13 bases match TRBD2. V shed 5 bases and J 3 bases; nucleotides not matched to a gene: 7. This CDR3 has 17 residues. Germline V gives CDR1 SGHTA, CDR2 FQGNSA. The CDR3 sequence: CASSPGTSGMLYNEQFF. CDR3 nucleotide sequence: TGTGCCAGCAGCCCTGGGACTAGCGGGATGCTCTACAATGAGCAGTTCTTC.

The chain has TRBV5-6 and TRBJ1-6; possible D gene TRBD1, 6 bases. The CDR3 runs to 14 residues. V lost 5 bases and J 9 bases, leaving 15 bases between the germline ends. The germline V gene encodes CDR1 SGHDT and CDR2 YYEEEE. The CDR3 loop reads CASSLAGARSPLHF. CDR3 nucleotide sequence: TGTGCCAGCAGTCTCGCAGGGGCGCGTTCACCCCTCCACTTT.

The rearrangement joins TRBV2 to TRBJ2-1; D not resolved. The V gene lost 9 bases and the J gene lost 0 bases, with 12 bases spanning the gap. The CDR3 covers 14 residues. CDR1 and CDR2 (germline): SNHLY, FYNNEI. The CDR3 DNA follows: TGTGCCAGTATCACCACTCACTCCTACAATGAGCAGTTCTTC. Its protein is CASITTHSYNEQFF. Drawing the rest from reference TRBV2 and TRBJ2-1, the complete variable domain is EPEVTQTPSHQVTQMGQEVILRCVPISNHLYFYWYRQILGQKVEFLVSFYNNEISEKSEIFDDQFSVERPDGSNFTLKIRSTKLEDSAMYFCASITTHSYNEQFFGPGTRLTVL.

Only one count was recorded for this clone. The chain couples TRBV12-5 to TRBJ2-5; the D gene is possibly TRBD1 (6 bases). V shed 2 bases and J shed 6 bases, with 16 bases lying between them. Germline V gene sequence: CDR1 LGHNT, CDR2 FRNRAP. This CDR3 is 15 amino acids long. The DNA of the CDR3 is TGTGCTAGTGGTTTGAAACAGGGTTTTGATCAGACCCAGTACTTC. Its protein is CASGLKQGFDQTQYF.

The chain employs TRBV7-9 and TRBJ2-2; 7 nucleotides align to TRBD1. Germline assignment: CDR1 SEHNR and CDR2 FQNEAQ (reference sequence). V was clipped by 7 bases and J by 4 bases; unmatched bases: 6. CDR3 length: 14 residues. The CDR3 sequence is CASTDRVLTGELFF. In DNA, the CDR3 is TGTGCCAGCACCGACAGGGTTCTCACCGGGGAGCTGTTTTTT.

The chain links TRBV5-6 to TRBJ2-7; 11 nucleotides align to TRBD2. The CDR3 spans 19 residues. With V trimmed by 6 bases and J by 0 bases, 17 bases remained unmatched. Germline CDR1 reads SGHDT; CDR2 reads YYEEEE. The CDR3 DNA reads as TGTGCCAGCACCCTGTTGTTGGAAGGGGGGACTAGCGGCTCCTACGAGCAGTACTTC. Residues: CASTLLLEGGTSGSYEQYF.

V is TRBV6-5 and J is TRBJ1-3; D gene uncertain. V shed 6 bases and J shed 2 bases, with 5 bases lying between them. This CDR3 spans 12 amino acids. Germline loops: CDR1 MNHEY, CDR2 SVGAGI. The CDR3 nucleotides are TGTGCCAGCAGCAGAACTGGAAACACCATATATTTT. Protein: CASSRTGNTIYF.

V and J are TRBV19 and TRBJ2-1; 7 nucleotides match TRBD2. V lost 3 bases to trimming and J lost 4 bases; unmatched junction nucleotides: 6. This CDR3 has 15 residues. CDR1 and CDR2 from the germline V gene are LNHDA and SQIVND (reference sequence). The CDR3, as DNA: TGTGCCAGTAGTATGGGCGGGAGCCCATACAATGAGCAGTTCTTC. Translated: CASSMGGSPYNEQFF.

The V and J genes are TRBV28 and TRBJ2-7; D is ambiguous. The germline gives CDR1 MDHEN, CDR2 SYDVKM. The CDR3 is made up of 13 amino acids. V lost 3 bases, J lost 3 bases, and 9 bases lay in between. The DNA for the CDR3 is TGTGCCAGCAGTTTGGAGACGAGCTACGAGCAGTACTTC. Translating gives CASSLETSYEQYF.

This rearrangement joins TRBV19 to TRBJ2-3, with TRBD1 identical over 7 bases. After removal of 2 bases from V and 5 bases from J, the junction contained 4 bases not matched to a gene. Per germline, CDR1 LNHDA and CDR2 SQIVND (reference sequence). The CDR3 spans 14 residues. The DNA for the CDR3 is TGTGCCAGTAGTATAACAGGGGCTGTAGATACGCAGTATTTT. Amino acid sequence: CASSITGAVDTQYF.

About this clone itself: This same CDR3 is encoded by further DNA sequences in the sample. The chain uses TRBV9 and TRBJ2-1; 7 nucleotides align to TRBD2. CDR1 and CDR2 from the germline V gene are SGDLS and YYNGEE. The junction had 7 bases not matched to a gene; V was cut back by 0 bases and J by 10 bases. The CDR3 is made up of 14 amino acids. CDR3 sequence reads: CASSVESPGGEQFF. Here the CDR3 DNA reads TGTGCCAGCAGCGTAGAAAGCCCGGGAGGCGAGCAGTTCTTC. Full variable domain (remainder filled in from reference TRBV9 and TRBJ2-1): DSGVTQTPKHLITATGQRVTLRCSPRSGDLSVYWYQQSLDQGLQFLIQYYNGEERAKGNILERFSAQQFPDLHSELNLSSLELGDSALYFCASSVESPGGEQFFGPGTRLTVL.

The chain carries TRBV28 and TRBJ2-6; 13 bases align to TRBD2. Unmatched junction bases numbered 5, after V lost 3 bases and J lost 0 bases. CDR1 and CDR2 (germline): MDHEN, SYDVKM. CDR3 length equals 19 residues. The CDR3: CASSFPGLAGNSGANVLTF. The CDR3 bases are TGTGCCAGCAGTTTCCCGGGACTAGCGGGAAACTCTGGGGCCAACGTCCTGACTTTC.

The CDR3 nucleotides are TGTGCCAGCAGCCAGGCGACAGGGGTAAACACTGAAGCTTTCTTT. Translation gives CASSQATGVNTEAFF. The chain uses TRBV4-2 and TRBJ1-1; TRBD1 aligns across 8 bases. Germline-derived CDR1 and CDR2 are LGHNA and YNFKEQ. This CDR3 spans 15 amino acids. The J segment lost 2 bases and the V segment lost 3 bases, leaving 5 bases of the junction unmatched.

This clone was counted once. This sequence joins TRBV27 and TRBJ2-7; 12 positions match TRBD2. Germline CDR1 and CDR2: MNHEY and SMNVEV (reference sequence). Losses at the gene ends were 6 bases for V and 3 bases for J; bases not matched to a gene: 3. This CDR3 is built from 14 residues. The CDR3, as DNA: TGTGCCAGCAGGCCGGGACTAGCGGGCTACGAGCAGTACTTC. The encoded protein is CASRPGLAGYEQYF.

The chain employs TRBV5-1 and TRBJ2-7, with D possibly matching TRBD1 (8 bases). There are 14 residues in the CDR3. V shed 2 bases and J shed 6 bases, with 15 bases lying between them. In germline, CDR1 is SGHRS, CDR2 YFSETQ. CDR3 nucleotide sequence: TGCGCCAGCAGCTTAGGACAGGGAGGGGCCGAGCAGTACTTC. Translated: CASSLGQGGAEQYF. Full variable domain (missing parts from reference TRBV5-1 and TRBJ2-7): KAGVTQTPRYLIKTRGQQVTLSCSPISGHRSVSWYQQTPGQGLQFLFEYFSETQRNKGNFPGRFSGRQFSNSRSEMNVSTLELGDSALYLCASSLGQGGAEQYFGPGTRLTVT.

The CDR3 loop reads CASMSPSGRQTYEQYF. CDR3 nucleotides: TGTGCCAGCATGTCGCCTAGCGGGAGACAGACCTACGAGCAGTACTTC. The chain joins TRBV2 to TRBJ2-7, with 10 bases matching TRBD2. V gave up 7 bases and J gave up 2 bases; unmatched junction bases: 11. The CDR3 runs 16 residues. Germline V CDR1 and CDR2: SNHLY, FYNNEI. Full variable domain (outside the CDR3, taken from reference TRBV2 and TRBJ2-7): EPEVTQTPSHQVTQMGQEVILRCVPISNHLYFYWYRQILGQKVEFLVSFYNNEISEKSEIFDDQFSVERPDGSNFTLKIRSTKLEDSAMYFCASMSPSGRQTYEQYFGPGTRLTVT.

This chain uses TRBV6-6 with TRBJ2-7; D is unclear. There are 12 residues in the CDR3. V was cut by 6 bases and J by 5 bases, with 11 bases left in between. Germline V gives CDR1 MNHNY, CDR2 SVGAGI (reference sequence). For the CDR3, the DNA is TGTGCCAGCAGCCGCACTTATCACGAGCAGTACTTC. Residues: CASSRTYHEQYF.

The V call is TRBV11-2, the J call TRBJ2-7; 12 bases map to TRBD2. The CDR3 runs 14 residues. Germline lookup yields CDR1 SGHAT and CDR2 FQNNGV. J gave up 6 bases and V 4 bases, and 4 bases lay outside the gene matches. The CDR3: CASSSLGLAGEQYF. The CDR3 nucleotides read TGTGCCAGCAGCTCCCTGGGACTAGCGGGCGAGCAGTACTTC.

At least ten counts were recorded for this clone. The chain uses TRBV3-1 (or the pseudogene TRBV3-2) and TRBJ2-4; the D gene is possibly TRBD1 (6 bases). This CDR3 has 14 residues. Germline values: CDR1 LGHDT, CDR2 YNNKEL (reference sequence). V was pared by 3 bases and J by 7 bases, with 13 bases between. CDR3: CASSQYRVSNIQYF. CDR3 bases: TGTGCCAGCAGCCAGTACAGGGTATCGAACATTCAGTACTTC.

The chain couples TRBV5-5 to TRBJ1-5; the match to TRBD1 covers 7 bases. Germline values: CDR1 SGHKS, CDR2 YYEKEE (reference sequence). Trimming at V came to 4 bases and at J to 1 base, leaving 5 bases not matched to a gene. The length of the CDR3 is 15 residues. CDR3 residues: CASSTGTASNQPQHF. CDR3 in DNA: TGTGCCAGCAGCACCGGGACAGCCAGCAATCAGCCCCAGCATTTT.

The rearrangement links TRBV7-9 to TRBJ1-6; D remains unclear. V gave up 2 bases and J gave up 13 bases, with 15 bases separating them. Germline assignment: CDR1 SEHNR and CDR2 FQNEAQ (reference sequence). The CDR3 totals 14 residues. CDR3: CASSLHGELPPLHF. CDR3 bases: TGTGCCAGCAGCTTACACGGGGAACTACCTCCCCTCCACTTT.

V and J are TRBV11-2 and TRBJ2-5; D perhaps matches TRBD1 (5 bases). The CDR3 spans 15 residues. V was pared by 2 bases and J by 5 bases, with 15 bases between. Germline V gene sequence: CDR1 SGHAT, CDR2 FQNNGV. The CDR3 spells CASSLSKGFGETQYF. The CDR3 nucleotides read TGTGCCAGCAGCTTATCAAAGGGGTTCGGGGAGACCCAGTACTTC.